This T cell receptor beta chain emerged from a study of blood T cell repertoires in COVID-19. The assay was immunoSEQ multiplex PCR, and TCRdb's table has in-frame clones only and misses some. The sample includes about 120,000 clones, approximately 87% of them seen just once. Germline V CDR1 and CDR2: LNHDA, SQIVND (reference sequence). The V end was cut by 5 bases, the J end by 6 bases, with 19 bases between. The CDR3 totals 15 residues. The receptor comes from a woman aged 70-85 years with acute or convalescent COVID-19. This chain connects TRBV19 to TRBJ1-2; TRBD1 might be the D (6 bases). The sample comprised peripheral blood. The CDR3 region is CASSPGGHLPHGYTF. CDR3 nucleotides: TGTGCCAGTAGTCCGGGGGGCCACCTGCCCCATGGCTACACCTTC. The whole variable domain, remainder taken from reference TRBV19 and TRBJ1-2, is DGGITQSPKYLFRKEGQNVTLSCEQNLNHDAMYWYRQDPGQGLRLIYYSQIVNDFQKGDIAEGYSVSREKKESFPLTVTSAQKNPTAFYLCASSPGGHLPHGYTFGSGTRLTVV.